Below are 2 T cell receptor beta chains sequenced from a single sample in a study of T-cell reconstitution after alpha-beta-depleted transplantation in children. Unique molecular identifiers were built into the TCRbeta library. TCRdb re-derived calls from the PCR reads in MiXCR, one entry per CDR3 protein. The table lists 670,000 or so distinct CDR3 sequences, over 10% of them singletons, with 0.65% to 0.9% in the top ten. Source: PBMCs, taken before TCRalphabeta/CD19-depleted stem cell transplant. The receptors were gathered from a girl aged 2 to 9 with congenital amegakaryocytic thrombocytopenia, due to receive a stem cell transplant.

Written as DNA, the CDR3 is TGTGCCAGCAGTCCCGAGCAGGGGAGGTATCAGCCCCAGCATTTT. It specifies CASSPEQGRYQPQHF. The chain joins TRBV12-3 or TRBV12-4 to TRBJ1-5, with a tentative D call TRBD1 (6 bases). This CDR3 is built from 15 residues. Trimming removed 5 bases from V and 5 bases from J, with 16 bases in between.

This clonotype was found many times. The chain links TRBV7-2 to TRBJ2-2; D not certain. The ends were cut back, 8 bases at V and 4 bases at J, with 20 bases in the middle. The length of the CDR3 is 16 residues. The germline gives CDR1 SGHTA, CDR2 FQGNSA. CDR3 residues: CASRRASLAATGELFF. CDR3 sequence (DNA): TGTGCCAGCCGCCGGGCCAGCTTGGCGGCCACCGGGGAGCTGTTTTTT. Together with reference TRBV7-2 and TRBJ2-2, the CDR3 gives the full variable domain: GAGVSQSPSNKVTEKGKDVELRCDPISGHTALYWYRQSLGQGLEFLIYFQGNSAPDKSGLPSDRFSAERTGGSVSTLTIQRTQQEDSAVYLCASRRASLAATGELFFGEGSRLTVL.